What follows are 2 T cell receptor beta chains derived from one specimen sequenced in a study of cytomegalovirus exposure and HLA in healthy donors. Both 60 Vbeta primers and 13 Jbeta primers went into the PCR. Sequencing was performed with immunoSEQ multiplex PCR; in TCRdb, only in-frame clones are kept and a portion is missing. The data contain 130,000 to 150,000 clones, roughly 64% of them seen just once; the ten biggest clones take up roughly 3.1%. Sample: PBMCs. These receptors were collected from a woman in her 30s in good health and CMV-seropositive.

The chain couples TRBV6-1 to TRBJ1-4, with D perhaps matching TRBD1 (6 bases). The CDR3 covers 16 residues. V was pared by 4 bases and J by 4 bases, with 16 bases between. Per the germline V gene, CDR1 is MNHNS and CDR2 is SASEGT. The chain's CDR3 is CASSVQITGLNEKLFF. The CDR3 DNA follows: TGTGCCAGCAGTGTCCAAATTACAGGGCTTAATGAAAAACTGTTTTTT.

V and J are TRBV30 and TRBJ1-6; no firm D call. Looked up from germline, CDR1 is GTSNPN and CDR2 is SVGIG (reference sequence). This CDR3 spans 11 amino acids. Deletions cut 0 bases from V and 19 bases from J, with 13 bases between. CDR3 DNA sequence: TGTGCCTGGAGTGTACAGTCGGCCTTTCACTTT. Translation: CAWSVQSAFHF.